These T cell receptor beta chains were read from a single sample in a study of blood T cell repertoires in COVID-19. Using immunoSEQ multiplex PCR, the repertoire was profiled, and TCRdb retains in-frame clones only, with some absent. This repertoire shows around 270,000 clones, around 88% found once; its top ten account for about 0.8%. The sequencing input was peripheral blood. The receptors here all came from a young man with acute or convalescent COVID-19. Each CDR3 is given with its conserved first and last residue. The order of the fields is J gene, D gene, V gene, CDR3 protein, CDR3 DNA. A D gene is named only where the DNA matches it firmly.

J gene: TRBJ2-3; D gene: TRBD1; V gene: TRBV24-1; CDR3 protein: CATSRQGTDTQYF; CDR3 DNA: TGTGCCACCAGTAGACAGGGTACAGATACGCAGTATTTT
J gene: TRBJ2-3; D gene: -; V gene: TRBV6-6; CDR3 protein: CASSYVPDTQYF; CDR3 DNA: TGTGCCAGCAGTTATGTTCCGGATACGCAGTATTTT
J gene: TRBJ1-2; D gene: TRBD1; V gene: TRBV6-5; CDR3 protein: CASSYSGTAYYGYTF; CDR3 DNA: TGTGCCAGCAGTTACTCCGGGACAGCCTACTATGGCTACACCTTC
J gene: TRBJ1-4; D gene: -; V gene: TRBV3-1/TRBV3-2; CDR3 protein: CASSQEWQGGEKLFF; CDR3 DNA: TGTGCCAGCAGCCAAGAGTGGCAGGGAGGAGAAAAACTGTTTTTT
J gene: TRBJ1-2; D gene: -; V gene: TRBV18; CDR3 protein: CASSPRGAAQIYGYTF; CDR3 DNA: TGTGCCAGCTCACCTCGCGGGGCAGCCCAGATTTATGGCTACACCTTC
J gene: TRBJ1-3; D gene: TRBD1; V gene: TRBV7-8; CDR3 protein: CASSLVQGAGNTIYF; CDR3 DNA: TGTGCCAGCAGCTTAGTACAGGGGGCTGGAAACACCATATATTTT
J gene: TRBJ2-1; D gene: TRBD1; V gene: TRBV19; CDR3 protein: CASSIGQGNEQFF; CDR3 DNA: TGTGCCAGTAGTATAGGACAGGGGAATGAGCAGTTCTTC
J gene: TRBJ2-2; D gene: TRBD2; V gene: TRBV5-1; CDR3 protein: CASSLGLAGGDTGELFF; CDR3 DNA: TGCGCCAGCAGCTTGGGTCTGGCGGGAGGAGATACCGGGGAGCTGTTTTTT
J gene: TRBJ2-2; D gene: TRBD1; V gene: TRBV19; CDR3 protein: CASSIAGTGRTGELFF; CDR3 DNA: TGTGCCAGTAGTATAGCAGGGACAGGGAGGACCGGGGAGCTGTTTTTT
J gene: TRBJ1-2; D gene: TRBD1; V gene: TRBV6-5; CDR3 protein: CASSYYGTGGGYTF; CDR3 DNA: TGTGCCAGCAGTTACTACGGGACAGGGGGCGGCTACACCTTC
J gene: TRBJ2-1; D gene: -; V gene: TRBV4-1; CDR3 protein: CASSQPTTGHLYNEQFF; CDR3 DNA: TGCGCCAGCAGCCAACCTACGACAGGCCATCTTTACAATGAGCAGTTCTTC
J gene: TRBJ1-1; D gene: TRBD1; V gene: TRBV19; CDR3 protein: CASRTGDRNTEAFF; CDR3 DNA: TGTGCCAGTAGGACAGGGGATCGGAACACTGAAGCTTTCTTT
J gene: TRBJ2-1; D gene: TRBD2; V gene: TRBV28; CDR3 protein: CASGGLAGGPTYNEQFF; CDR3 DNA: TGTGCCAGCGGGGGACTAGCGGGAGGACCCACCTACAATGAGCAGTTCTTC
J gene: TRBJ2-5; D gene: TRBD1; V gene: TRBV27; CDR3 protein: CAAEDREHQETQYF; CDR3 DNA: TGTGCCGCCGAGGACAGGGAACACCAAGAGACCCAGTACTTC
J gene: TRBJ1-2; D gene: TRBD1; V gene: TRBV2; CDR3 protein: CASSSTGGSYGYTF; CDR3 DNA: TGTGCCAGCAGTTCGACAGGGGGCTCCTATGGCTACACCTTC
J gene: TRBJ2-3; D gene: TRBD2; V gene: TRBV14; CDR3 protein: CASSQERGAPTDTQYF; CDR3 DNA: TGTGCCAGCAGCCAGGAGCGGGGGGCGCCCACAGATACGCAGTATTTT
J gene: TRBJ1-3; D gene: -; V gene: TRBV9; CDR3 protein: CASSVGGPGNTIYF; CDR3 DNA: TGTGCCAGCAGCGTAGGCGGGCCGGGAAACACCATATATTTT
J gene: TRBJ2-2; D gene: -; V gene: TRBV6-5; CDR3 protein: CASSSSHWELFF; CDR3 DNA: TGTGCCAGCAGTTCTAGCCACTGGGAGCTGTTTTTT
J gene: TRBJ1-1; D gene: -; V gene: TRBV4-1; CDR3 protein: CASSSAEQNTEAFF; CDR3 DNA: TGCGCCAGCAGCTCCGCCGAACAGAACACTGAAGCTTTCTTT
J gene: TRBJ1-6; D gene: TRBD1; V gene: TRBV19; CDR3 protein: CASSLTGELYSPLHF; CDR3 DNA: TGTGCCAGTAGCCTTACAGGGGAGTTGTATTCACCCCTCCACTTT
J gene: TRBJ2-2; D gene: -; V gene: TRBV15; CDR3 protein: CATSNGRTGELFF; CDR3 DNA: TGTGCCACCAGCAATGGCCGAACCGGGGAGCTGTTTTTT